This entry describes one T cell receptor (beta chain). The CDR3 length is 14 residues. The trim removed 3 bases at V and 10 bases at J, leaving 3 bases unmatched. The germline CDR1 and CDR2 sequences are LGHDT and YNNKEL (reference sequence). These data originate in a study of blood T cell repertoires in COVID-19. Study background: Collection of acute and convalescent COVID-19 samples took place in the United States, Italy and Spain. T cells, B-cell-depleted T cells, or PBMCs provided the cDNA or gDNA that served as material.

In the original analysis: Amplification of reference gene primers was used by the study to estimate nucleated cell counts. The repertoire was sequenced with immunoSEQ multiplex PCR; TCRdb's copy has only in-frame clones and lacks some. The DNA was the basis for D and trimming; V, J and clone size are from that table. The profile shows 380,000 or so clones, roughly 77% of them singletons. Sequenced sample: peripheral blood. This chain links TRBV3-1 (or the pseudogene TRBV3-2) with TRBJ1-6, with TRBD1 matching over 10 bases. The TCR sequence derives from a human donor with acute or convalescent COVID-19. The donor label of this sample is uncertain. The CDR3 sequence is CASSQGQGRSPLHF. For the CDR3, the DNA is TGTGCCAGCAGCCAGGGACAGGGGCGGTCACCCCTCCACTTT.